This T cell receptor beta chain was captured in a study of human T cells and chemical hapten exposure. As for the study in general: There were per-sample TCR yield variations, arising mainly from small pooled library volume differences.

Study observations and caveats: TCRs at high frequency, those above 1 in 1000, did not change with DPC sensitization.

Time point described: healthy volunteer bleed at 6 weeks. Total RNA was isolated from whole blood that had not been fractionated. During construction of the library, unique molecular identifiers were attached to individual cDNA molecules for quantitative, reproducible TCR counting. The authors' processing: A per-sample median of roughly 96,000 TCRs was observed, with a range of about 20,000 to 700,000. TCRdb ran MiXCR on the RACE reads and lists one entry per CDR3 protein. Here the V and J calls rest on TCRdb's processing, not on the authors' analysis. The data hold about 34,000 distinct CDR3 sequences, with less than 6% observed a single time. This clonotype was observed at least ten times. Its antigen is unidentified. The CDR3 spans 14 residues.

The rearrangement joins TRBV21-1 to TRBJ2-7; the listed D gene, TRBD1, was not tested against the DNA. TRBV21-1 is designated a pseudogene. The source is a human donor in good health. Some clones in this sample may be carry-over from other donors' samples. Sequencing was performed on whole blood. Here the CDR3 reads CASSKPDRGYEQYF. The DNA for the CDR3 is TGTGCCAGCAGCAAACCGGACAGGGGGTACGAGCAGTACTTC.